Sequencing of this T cell receptor beta chain was carried out in a study of breast tumors, draining lymph nodes, adjacent tissues. Breast cancer patients provided tissue from their axillary draining lymph nodes. Study-level findings and limits: Data fit most tumor T cells coming from lymph node, expanding in tumor.

On this clonotype: Its antigen is unidentified.

TCRdb independently ran MiXCR on the multiplex PCR reads; one entry per CDR3 protein. Here the sample spans 270,000 or so distinct CDR3 sequences, about 33% being singletons. The CDR3 is 13 residues long. Germline loops: CDR1 KGHSH, CDR2 LQKENI. V shed 2 bases and J shed 4 bases, with 6 bases lying between them. The receptor was derived from a female donor with breast cancer. Some clones in this sample may be carry-over from other donors' samples. The sample comprised axillary lymph node tissue. The gene calls are TRBV18 and TRBJ1-3, with D perhaps TRBD1 (6 bases). CDR3 loop: CASSPDRGNTIYF. CDR3 sequence (DNA): TGTGCCAGCTCACCAGACAGGGGAAACACCATATATTTT.